These 2 T cell receptor beta chains were sequenced from one sample in a study of cytomegalovirus exposure and HLA in healthy donors. Only in-frame clones appear in the TCRdb table, and some are missing; sequencing was by immunoSEQ multiplex PCR. The data hold around 250,000 clones, with 90% observed a single time. Sequencing was carried out using PBMCs. Source of these receptors: a woman aged 18-29 years in good health and CMV-seronegative.

The chain has TRBV4-3 and TRBJ2-7; 9 bases fit TRBD2. Trimming at V came to 4 bases and at J to 2 bases, leaving 6 bases not matched to a gene. The CDR3 has 15 residues. Germline CDR1 is LGHNA and CDR2 is YSLEER. CDR3 loop: CASSPVAGEAYEQYF. CDR3 DNA sequence: TGCGCCAGCAGCCCCGTAGCGGGGGAGGCCTACGAGCAGTACTTC.

This chain joins TRBV29-1 and TRBJ1-3; the D gene is possibly TRBD1 (6 bases). The germline V and J ends were trimmed by 4 bases and 0 bases, with 13 bases remaining between them. From germline, CDR1 is SQVTM and CDR2 ANQGSEA. The CDR3 sequence is 15 residues long. The CDR3 nucleotides are TGCAGCGTTGTGTCCGACAGGACCTCTGGAAACACCATATATTTT. It encodes CSVVSDRTSGNTIYF.